What follows describes a single T cell receptor beta chain. Its antigen remains unidentified. The method was immunoSEQ multiplex PCR; TCRdb's version includes in-frame clones alone and lacks a portion of them. The sample carries 100,000 to 150,000 clones, 90% recorded once. The CDR3 has 14 residues. Germline loops: CDR1 MDHEN, CDR2 SYDVKM. V lost 1 base and J lost 7, with 11 bases in between. The sample belongs to a study of T cell responses to AZD1222 COVID-19 vaccine. Study observations and caveats: Seropositive AZD1222 recipients at baseline numbered only five or six.

Here the sequenced sample was peripheral blood, taken on day 0 of AZD1222 vaccination. The V gene is TRBV28, the J gene TRBJ2-1; D tentatively reads TRBD1 or TRBD2 (5 bases each). This TCR was sampled from an adult in good health. The CDR3 reads CASSLSGPRNEQFF. The DNA of the CDR3 is TGTGCCAGCAGTTTATCGGGGCCCCGGAATGAGCAGTTCTTC.